This T cell receptor beta chain was captured by sequencing in a study of identical twins. Whole-study results and caveats: For out-of-frame alpha sequences shared by twins, low generation probability was in excess. Surplus twin overlap in beta out-of-frame sequences was less pronounced.

This clonotype came up many times. Its antigen is still unknown. Via MiXCR, TCRdb re-called the 5' RACE reads, giving one row per CDR3 protein. The data hold 700,000 or so distinct CDR3 sequences, with over 20% observed a single time. Germline CDR1 reads MNHNS; CDR2 reads SASEGT. V was pared by 2 bases and J by 4 bases, with 5 bases of the junction left unmatched. CDR3 length: 14 residues. This same sample was also part of a study on T cells expressing NK-cell markers. That paper notes: Sorted CD3+CD56-NKG2C+, CD3+CD56+NKG2C+ and CD3+CD56+NKG2C- T cells supplied the TCR beta repertoires. There were four donors in whom these clonotypes also led the CD3+CD56-NKG2C+ fraction.

The sequenced material came from PBMCs. The receptor was derived from a woman aged 18-29 years in good health. This chain connects TRBV6-1 to TRBJ2-7; 7 bases agree with TRBD1. The CDR3 region is CASSERGGTYEQYF. CDR3 bases: TGTGCCAGCAGTGAACGAGGGGGCACATACGAGCAGTACTTC.